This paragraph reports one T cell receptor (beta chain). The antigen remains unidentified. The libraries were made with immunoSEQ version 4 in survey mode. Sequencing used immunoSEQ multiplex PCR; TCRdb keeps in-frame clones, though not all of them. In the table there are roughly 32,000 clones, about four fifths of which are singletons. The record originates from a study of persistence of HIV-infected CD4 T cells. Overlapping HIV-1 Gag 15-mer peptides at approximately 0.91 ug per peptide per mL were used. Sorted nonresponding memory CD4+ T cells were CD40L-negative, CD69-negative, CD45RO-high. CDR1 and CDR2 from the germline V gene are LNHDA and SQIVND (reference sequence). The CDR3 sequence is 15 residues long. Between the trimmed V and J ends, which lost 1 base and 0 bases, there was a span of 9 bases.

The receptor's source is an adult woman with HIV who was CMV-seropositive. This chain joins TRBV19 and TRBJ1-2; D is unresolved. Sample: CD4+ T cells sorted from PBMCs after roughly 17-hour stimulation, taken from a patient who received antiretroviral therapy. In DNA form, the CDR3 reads TGTGCCAGTAGTATAGTTCAGAGCGCTAACTATGGCTACACCTTC. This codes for CASSIVQSANYGYTF.